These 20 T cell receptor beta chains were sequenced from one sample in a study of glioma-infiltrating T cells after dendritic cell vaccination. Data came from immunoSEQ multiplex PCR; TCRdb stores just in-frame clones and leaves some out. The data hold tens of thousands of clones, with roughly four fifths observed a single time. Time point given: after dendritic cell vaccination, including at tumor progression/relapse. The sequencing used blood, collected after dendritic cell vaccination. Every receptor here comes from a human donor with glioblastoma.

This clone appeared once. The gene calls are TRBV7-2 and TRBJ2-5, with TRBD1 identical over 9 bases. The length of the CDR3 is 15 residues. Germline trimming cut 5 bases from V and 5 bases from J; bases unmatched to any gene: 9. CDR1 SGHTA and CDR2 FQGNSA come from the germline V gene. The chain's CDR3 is CASSPQQGAGETQYF. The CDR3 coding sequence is TGTGCCAGCAGCCCCCAACAGGGGGCAGGTGAGACCCAGTACTTC.

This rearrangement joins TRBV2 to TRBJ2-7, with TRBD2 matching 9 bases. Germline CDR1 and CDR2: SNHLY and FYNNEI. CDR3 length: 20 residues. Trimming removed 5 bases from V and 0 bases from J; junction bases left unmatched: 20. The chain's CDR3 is CASSPLGGGGGTTSSYEQYF. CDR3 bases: TGTGCCAGCAGTCCCCTCGGGGGCGGGGGGGGCACGACCAGCTCCTACGAGCAGTACTTC.

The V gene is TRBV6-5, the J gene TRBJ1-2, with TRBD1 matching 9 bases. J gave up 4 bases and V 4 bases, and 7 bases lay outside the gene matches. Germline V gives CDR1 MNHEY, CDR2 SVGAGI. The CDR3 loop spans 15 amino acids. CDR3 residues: CASSSYSDRGYGYTF. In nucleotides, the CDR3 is TGTGCCAGCAGTTCATACTCGGACAGGGGCTATGGCTACACCTTC.

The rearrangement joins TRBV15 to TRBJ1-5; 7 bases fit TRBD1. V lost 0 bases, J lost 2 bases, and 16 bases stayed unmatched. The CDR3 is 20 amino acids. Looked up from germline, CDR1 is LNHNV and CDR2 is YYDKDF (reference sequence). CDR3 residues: CATSRDPARGLIFGNQPQHF. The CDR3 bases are TGTGCCACCAGCAGAGACCCCGCGAGGGGGCTAATATTCGGCAATCAGCCCCAGCATTTT. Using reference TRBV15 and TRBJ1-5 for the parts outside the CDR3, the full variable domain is DAMVIQNPRYQVTQFGKPVTLSCSQTLNHNVMYWYQQKSSQAPKLLFHYYDKDFNNEADTPDNFQSRRPNTSFCFLDIRSPGLGDTAMYLCATSRDPARGLIFGNQPQHFGDGTRLSIL.

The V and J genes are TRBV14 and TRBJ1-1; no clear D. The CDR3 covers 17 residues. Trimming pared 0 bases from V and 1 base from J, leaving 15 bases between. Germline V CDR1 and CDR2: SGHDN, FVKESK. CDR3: CASSQDPVFVQNTEAFF. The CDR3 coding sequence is TGTGCCAGCAGCCAAGATCCAGTGTTTGTCCAGAACACTGAAGCTTTCTTT.

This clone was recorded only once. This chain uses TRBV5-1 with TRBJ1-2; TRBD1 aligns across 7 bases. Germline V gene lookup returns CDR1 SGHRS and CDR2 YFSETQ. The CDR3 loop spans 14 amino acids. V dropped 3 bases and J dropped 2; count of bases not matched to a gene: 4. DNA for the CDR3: TGCGCCAGCAGCTCCTCAGGGGGAAACTATGGCTACACCTTC. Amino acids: CASSSSGGNYGYTF.

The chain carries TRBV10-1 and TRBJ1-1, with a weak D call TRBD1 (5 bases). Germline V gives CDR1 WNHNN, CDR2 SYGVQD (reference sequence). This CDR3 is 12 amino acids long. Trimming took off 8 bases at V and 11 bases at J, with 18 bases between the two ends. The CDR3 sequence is CASGKDTEGAFF. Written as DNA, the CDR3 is TGCGCCAGCGGAAAAGATACGGAGGGGGCTTTCTTT.

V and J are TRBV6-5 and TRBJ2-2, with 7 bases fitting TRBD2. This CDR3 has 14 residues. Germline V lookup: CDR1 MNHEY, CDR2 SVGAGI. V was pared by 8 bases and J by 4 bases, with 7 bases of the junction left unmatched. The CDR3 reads CASRKPSGTGELFF. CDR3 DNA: TGTGCCAGCCGTAAACCTAGCGGCACCGGGGAGCTGTTTTTT.

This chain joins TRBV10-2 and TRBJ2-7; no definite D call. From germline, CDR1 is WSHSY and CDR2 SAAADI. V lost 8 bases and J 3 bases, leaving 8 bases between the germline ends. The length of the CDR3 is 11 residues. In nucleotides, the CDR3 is TGCGCCAGCCGTAGTTACTACGAGCAGTACGTC. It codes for CASRSYYEQYV.

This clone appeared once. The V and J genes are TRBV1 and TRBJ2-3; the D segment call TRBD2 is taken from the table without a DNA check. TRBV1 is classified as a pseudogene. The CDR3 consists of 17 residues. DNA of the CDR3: TGCACCAGCAGCCGGATAGCGGGGCCGGGGTGGCCAGATACGCAGTATTTT. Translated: CTSSRIAGPGWPDTQYF.

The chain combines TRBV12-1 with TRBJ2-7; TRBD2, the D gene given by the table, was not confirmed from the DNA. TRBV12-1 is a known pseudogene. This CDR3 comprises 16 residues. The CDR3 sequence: CASSCRLAGGSPGEYV. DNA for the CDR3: TGTGCCAGCAGCTGCCGCCTAGCGGGAGGGTCCCCGGGTGAGTACGTC.

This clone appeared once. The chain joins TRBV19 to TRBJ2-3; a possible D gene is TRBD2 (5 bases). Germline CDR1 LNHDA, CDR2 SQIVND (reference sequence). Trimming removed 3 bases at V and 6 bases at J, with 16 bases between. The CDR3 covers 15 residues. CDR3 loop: CASSIALGSGDTQYF. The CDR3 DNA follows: TGTGCCAGTAGTATCGCTCTGGGTTCGGGGGATACGCAGTATTTT.

The chain's CDR3 is CASSIYYNYGYTF. CDR3 in DNA: TGCGCCAGCAGTATCTACTATAACTATGGCTACACCTTC. This chain connects TRBV10-1 to TRBJ1-2, with D unclear. Trimming took off 5 bases at V and 1 base at J, with 8 bases between the two ends. This CDR3 is built from 13 residues. Germline CDR1 is WNHNN and CDR2 is SYGVQD (reference sequence).

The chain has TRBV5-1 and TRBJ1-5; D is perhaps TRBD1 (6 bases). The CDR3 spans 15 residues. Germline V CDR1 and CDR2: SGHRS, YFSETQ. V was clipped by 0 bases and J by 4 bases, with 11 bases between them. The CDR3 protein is CASSLEGVGNQPQHF. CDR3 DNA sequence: TGCGCCAGCAGCTTGGAGGGGGTGGGGAATCAGCCCCAGCATTTT.

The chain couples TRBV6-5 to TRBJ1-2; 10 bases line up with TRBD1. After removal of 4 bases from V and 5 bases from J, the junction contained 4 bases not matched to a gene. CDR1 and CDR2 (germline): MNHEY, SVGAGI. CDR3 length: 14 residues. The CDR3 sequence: CASSSEGQGYGYTF. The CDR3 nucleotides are TGTGCCAGCAGTTCCGAGGGACAGGGGTATGGCTACACCTTC.

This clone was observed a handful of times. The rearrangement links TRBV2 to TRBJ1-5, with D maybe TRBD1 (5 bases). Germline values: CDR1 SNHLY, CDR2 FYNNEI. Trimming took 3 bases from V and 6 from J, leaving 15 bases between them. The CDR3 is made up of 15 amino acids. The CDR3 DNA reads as TGTGCCAGCAGTGATAAGGGGAGGTCGGCTCAGCCCCAGCATTTT. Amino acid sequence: CASSDKGRSAQPQHF.

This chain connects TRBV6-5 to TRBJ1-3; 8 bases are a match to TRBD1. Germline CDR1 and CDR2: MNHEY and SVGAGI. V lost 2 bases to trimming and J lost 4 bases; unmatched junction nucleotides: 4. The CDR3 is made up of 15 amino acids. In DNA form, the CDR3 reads TGTGCCAGCAGTTACGGGACAGGTATCGGAAACACCATATATTTT. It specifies CASSYGTGIGNTIYF.

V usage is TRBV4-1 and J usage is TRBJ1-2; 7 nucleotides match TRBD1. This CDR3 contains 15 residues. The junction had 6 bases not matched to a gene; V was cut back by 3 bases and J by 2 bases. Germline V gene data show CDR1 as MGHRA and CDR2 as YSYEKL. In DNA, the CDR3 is TGCGCCAGCAGCCAGGGGACGGGACAGAACTATGGCTACACCTTC. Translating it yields CASSQGTGQNYGYTF.

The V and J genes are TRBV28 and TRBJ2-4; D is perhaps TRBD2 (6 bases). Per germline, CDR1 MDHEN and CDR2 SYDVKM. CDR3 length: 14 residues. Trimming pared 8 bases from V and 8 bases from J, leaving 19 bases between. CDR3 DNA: TGTGCCAGCTGCCCAAGCGGGCAAGGGTACATTCAGTACTTC. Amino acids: CASCPSGQGYIQYF.

The CDR3 sequence is CASSDVGARDSFQAFF. Written as DNA, the CDR3 is TGTGCCAGCAGTGATGTAGGGGCCCGGGACAGTTTTCAAGCTTTCTTT. This chain connects TRBV25-1 to TRBJ1-1; 7 bases agree with TRBD1. Germline assignment: CDR1 MGHDK and CDR2 SYGVNS. J gave up 9 bases and V 3 bases, and 16 bases lay outside the gene matches. The CDR3 contains 16 residues. Based on the CDR3 plus reference TRBV25-1 and TRBJ1-1, the full variable domain is EADIYQTPRYLVIGTGKKITLECSQTMGHDKMYWYQQDPGMELHLIHYSYGVNSTEKGDLSSESTVSRIRTEHFPLTLESARPSHTSQYLCASSDVGARDSFQAFFGQGTRLTVV.